This TCR beta chain was profiled in a study of T-cell reconstitution after alpha-beta-depleted transplantation in children. CDR1 is DFQATT, CDR2 SNEGSKA, per germline (reference sequence). The V and J ends lost 6 bases and 2 bases respectively, with 20 bases between them. This CDR3 region has 15 residues. Unique molecular identifiers tagged the TCRbeta library. TCRdb redid the calling of the PCR reads with MiXCR, one entry per CDR3 protein. This sample has 85,000 to 120,000 distinct CDR3 sequences, with 6% found just once. This clonotype has at least ten counts. The chain carries TRBV20-1 and TRBJ2-7; D assignment may be TRBD1 or TRBD2 (6 bases each). The origin of this receptor is a female patient aged 2 to 10 who had a stem cell transplant for Fanconi anemia, so the T cells may come from the graft donor. The sample in question was PBMCs, mostly from graft donor cells, obtained 60 days after TCRalphabeta/CD19-depleted stem cell transplant. CDR3 sequence (DNA): TGCAGTGCCATTCACACAGGGACTGCCACCTACGAGCAGTACTTC. It specifies CSAIHTGTATYEQYF.